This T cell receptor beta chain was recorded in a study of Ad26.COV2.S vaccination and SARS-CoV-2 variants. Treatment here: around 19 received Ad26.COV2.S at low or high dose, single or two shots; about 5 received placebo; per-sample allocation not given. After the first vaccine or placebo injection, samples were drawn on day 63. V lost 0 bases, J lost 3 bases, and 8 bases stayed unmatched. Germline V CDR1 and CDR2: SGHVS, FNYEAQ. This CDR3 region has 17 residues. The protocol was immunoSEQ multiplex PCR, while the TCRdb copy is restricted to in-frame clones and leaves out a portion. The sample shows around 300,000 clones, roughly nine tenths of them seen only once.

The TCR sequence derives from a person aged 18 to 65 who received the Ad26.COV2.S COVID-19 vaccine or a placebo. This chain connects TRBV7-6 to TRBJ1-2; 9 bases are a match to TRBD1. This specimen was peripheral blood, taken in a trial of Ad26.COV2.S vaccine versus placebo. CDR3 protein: CASSLAVGGQGHYGYTF. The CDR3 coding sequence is TGTGCCAGCAGCTTAGCGGTTGGGGGACAGGGTCACTATGGCTACACCTTC.